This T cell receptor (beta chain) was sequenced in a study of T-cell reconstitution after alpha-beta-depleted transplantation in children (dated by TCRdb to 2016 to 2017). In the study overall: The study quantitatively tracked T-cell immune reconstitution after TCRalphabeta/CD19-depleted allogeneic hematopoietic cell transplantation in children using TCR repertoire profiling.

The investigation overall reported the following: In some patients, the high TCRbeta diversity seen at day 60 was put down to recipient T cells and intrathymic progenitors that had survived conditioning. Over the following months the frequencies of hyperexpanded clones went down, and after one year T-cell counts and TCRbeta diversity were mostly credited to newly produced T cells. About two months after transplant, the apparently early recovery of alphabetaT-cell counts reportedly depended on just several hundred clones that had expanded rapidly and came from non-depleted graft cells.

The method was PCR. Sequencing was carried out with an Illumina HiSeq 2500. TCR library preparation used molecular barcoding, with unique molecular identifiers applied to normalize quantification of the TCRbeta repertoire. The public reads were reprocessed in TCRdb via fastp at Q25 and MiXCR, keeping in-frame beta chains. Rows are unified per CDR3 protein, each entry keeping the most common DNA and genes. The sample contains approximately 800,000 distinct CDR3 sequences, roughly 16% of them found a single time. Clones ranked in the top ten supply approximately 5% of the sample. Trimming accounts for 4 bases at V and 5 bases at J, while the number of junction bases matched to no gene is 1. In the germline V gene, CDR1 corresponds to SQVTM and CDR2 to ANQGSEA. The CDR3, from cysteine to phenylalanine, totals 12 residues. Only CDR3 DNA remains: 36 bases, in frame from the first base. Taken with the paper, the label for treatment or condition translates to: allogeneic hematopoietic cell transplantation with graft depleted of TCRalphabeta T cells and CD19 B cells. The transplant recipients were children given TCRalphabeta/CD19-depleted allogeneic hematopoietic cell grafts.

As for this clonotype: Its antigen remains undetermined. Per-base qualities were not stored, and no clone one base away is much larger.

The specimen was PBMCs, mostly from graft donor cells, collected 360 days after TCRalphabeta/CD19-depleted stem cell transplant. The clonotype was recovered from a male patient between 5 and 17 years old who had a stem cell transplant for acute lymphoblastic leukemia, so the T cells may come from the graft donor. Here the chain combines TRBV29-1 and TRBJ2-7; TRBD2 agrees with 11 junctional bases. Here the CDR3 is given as CSVVAGGHEQYF. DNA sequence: TGCAGCGTTGTAGCGGGAGGGCACGAGCAGTACTTC.